This T cell receptor (beta chain) was obtained from a study of cytomegalovirus exposure and HLA in healthy donors. Measured with immunoSEQ multiplex PCR; TCRdb has only the in-frame clones, and not every one. Among over 200,000 clones listed, around 86% were seen once. The V end lost 3 bases, the J end lost 2 bases, and 17 bases lay between the germline ends. The V gene's germline CDR1 is LNHNV and CDR2 YYDKDF (reference sequence). The CDR3 extends over 16 amino acids. Sequenced: PBMCs. This receptor was obtained from a woman younger than 35 in good health and CMV-seropositive. The chain combines TRBV15 with TRBJ2-7, with D perhaps matching TRBD2 (6 bases). CDR3 in amino acids: CATSSGGAHATYEQYF. The CDR3 coding sequence is TGTGCCACCAGCAGCGGCGGGGCACACGCTACCTACGAGCAGTACTTC.